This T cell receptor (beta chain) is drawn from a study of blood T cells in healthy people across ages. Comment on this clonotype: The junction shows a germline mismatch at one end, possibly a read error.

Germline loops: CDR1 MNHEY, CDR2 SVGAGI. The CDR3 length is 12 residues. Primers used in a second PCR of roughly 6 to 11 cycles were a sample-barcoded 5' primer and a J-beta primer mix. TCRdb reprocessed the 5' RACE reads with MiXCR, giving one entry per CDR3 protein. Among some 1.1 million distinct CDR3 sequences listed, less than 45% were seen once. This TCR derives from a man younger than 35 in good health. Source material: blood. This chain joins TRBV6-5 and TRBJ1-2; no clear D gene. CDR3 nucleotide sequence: TGTGCCAGCAGGGACGGTTACTACGGCTACACCTTC. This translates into CASRDGYYGYTF.